This TCR beta chain was documented in a study of shared clonotypes between healthy human individuals. Looked up from germline, CDR1 is GTSNPN and CDR2 is SVGIG (reference sequence). This CDR3 is 13 amino acids long. The V gene lost 3 bases and the J gene lost 1 base, with 9 bases spanning the gap. The data were produced by immunoSEQ multiplex PCR, yet TCRdb's version contains in-frame clones alone and is incomplete. The sample has about 680,000 clones, approximately 79% seen once. The specimen sequenced was memory CD4+ T cells sorted from blood. The subset: CD45RA-negative fraction. V usage is TRBV30 and J usage is TRBJ1-1; D possibly corresponds to TRBD1 (6 bases). This TCR derives from a woman in her 30s in good health. CDR3 nucleotide sequence: TGTGCCTGGAGAGACAGGCAGAACACTGAAGCTTTCTTT. It specifies CAWRDRQNTEAFF.